What follows describes a single T cell receptor (beta chain). Its antigen remains unidentified. Since the CDR3 does not end with the conserved phenylalanine or tryptophan, this likely comes from a read error. The TCR beta libraries were generated through quantitative 5'-RACE incorporating molecular barcodes. TCRdb reprocessed the 5' RACE reads with MiXCR, giving one entry per CDR3 protein. The sample includes 100,000 to 150,000 distinct CDR3 sequences, approximately 10% of them seen just once. The source of the sample is a study of CD8 T cells in ankylosing spondylitis. This CDR3 has 13 residues. V was clipped by 8 bases and J by 6 bases, with 14 bases between them. CDR1 LNHDA and CDR2 SQIVND come from the germline V gene (reference sequence). The study, taken as a whole, reports: Disease-associated clones were reportedly significantly overrepresented in matched ankylosing spondylitis synovial fluid.

Sequencing input: blood, either unsorted or a sorted T cell fraction (not recorded which). The gene calls are TRBV19 and TRBJ2-1, with no clear D. The receptor's source is a male donor with ankylosing spondylitis or in good health (not recorded which). The CDR3 spells CASGRAVGNEQFL. The CDR3 coding sequence is TGTGCCAGTGGTCGGGCGGTCGGCAATGAGCAGTTCTTG.